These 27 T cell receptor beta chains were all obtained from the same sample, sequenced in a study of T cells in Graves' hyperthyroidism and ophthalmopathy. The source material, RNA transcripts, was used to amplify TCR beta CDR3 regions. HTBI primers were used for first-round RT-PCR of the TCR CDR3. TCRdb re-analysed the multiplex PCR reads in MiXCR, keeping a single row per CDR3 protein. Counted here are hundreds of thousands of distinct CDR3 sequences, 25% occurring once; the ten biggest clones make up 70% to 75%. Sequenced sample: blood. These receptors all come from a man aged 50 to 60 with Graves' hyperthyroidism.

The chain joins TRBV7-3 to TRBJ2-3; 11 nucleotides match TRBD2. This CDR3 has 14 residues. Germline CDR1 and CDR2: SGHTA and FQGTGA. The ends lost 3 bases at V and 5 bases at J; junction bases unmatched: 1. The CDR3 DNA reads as TGTGCCAGCAGCTTCGGACTAGCGGGAGATACGCAGTATTTT. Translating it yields CASSFGLAGDTQYF.

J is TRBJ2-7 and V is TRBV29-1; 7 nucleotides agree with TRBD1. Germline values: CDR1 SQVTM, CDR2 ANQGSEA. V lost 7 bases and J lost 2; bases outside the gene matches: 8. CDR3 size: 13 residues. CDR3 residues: CSAETGFPYEQYF. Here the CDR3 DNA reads TGCAGCGCCGAGACAGGGTTCCCCTACGAGCAGTACTTC.

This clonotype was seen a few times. The CDR3 sequence: CASSLGLGAHNEQFF. In nucleotides, the CDR3 is TGTGCCAGCAGTCTTGGACTAGGCGCTCACAATGAGCAGTTCTTC. V gene TRBV11-3 combines with J gene TRBJ2-1; 7 nucleotides agree with TRBD2. CDR1 is SGHNT, CDR2 YENEEA, per germline. The CDR3 length is 15 residues. V trimming: 6 bases; J trimming: 5 bases; junction bases outside the gene matches: 10.

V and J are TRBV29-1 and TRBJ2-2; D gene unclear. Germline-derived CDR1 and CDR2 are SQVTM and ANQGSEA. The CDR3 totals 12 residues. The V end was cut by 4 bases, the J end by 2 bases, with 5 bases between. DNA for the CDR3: TGCAGCGTTGGGAGTAACACCGGGGAGCTGTTTTTT. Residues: CSVGSNTGELFF.

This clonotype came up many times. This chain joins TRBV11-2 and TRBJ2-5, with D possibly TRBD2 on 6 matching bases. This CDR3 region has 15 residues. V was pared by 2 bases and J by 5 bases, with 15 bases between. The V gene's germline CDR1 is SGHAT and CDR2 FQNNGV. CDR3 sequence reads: CASSLNEGRRETQYF. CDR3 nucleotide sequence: TGTGCCAGCAGCTTAAACGAAGGGAGGCGGGAGACCCAGTACTTC.

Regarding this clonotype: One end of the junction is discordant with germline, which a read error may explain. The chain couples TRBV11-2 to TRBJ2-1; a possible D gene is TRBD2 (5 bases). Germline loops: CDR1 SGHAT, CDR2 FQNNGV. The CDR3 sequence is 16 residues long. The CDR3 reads CASSQNAASSYNEQFF. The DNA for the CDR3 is TGCGCCAGCAGCCAAAATGCGGCTAGCAGTTACAATGAGCAGTTCTTC.

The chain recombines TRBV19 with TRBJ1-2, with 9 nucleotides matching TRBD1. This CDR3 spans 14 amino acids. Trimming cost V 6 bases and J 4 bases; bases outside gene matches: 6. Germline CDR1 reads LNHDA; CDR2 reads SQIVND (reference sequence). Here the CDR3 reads CASRKTGGGYGYTF. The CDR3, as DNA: TGTGCCAGTAGGAAGACAGGGGGAGGCTATGGCTACACCTTC.

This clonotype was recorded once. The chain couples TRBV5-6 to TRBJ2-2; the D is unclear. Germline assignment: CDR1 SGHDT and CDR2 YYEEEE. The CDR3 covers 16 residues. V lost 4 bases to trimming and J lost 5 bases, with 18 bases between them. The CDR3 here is CASSHLRASRTGELFF. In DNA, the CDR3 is TGTGCCAGCAGCCACCTCCGGGCTAGTAGGACCGGGGAGCTGTTTTTT.

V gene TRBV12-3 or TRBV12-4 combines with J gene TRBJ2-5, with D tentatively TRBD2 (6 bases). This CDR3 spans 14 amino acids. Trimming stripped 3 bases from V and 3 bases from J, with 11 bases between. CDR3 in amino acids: CASSLSSGKETQYF. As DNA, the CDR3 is TGTGCCAGCAGTTTGAGTAGCGGAAAAGAGACCCAGTACTTC.

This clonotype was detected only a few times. The CDR3 DNA reads as TGTGCCAGCAGCTTAGAAGTTGTTGAGCAGTTCTTC. It specifies CASSLEVVEQFF. V is TRBV7-9 and J is TRBJ2-1, with D unresolved. Germline V CDR1 and CDR2: SEHNR, FQNEAQ (reference sequence). Trimming cost V 1 base and J 9 bases, with 7 bases left between them. The CDR3 totals 12 residues. The variable domain in full, completed from reference TRBV7-9 and TRBJ2-1, reads DTGVSQNPRHKITKRGQNVTFRCDPISEHNRLYWYRQTLGQGPEFLTYFQNEAQLEKSRLLSDRFSAERPKGSFSTLEIQRTEQGDSAMYLCASSLEVVEQFFGPGTRLTVL.

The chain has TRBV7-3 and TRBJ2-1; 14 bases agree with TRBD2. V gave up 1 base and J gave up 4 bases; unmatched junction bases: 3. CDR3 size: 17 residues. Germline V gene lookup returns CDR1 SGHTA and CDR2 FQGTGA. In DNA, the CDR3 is TGTGCCAGCAGCTTAAAAGGGACTAGCGGGAGATACAATGAGCAGTTCTTC. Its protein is CASSLKGTSGRYNEQFF.

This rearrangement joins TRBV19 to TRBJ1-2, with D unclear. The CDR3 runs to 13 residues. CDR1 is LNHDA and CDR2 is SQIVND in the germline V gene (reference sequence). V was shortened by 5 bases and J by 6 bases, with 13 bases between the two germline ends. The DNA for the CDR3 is TGTGCCAGTAGTGACGGACGGGAGGATGGCTACACCTTC. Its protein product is CASSDGREDGYTF.

In DNA, the CDR3 is TGTGCCAGCAGCTTTACAGGGTTTGAAGCTTTCTTT. The encoded protein is CASSFTGFEAFF. The gene calls are TRBV12-3 or TRBV12-4 and TRBJ1-1, with D possibly matching TRBD1 (6 bases). With 6 bases removed from V and 7 bases from J, the gap between germline ends came to 12 bases. The CDR3 is made up of 12 amino acids.

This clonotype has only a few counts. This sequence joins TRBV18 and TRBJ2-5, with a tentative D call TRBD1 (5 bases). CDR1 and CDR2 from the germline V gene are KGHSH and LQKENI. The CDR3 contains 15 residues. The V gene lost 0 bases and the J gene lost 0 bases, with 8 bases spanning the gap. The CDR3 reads CASSPPSGYQETQYF. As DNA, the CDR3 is TGTGCCAGCTCACCACCATCAGGGTACCAAGAGACCCAGTACTTC.

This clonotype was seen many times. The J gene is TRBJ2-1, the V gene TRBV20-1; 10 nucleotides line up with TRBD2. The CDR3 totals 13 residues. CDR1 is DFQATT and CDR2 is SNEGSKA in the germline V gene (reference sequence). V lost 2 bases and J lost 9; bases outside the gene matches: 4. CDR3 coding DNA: TGCAGTGCTAGACTAGCGGGAGTAAGTGAGCAGTTCTTC. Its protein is CSARLAGVSEQFF.

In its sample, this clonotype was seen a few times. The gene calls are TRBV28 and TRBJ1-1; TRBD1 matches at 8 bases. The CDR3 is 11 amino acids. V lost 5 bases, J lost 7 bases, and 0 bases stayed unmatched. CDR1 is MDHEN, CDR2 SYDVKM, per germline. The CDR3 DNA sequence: TGTGCCAGCAGTGGGACAGGTGAAGCTTTCTTT. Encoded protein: CASSGTGEAFF.

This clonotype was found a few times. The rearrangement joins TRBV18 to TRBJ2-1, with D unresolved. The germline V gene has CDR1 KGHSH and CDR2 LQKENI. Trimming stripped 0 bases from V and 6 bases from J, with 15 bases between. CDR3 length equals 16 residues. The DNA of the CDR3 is TGTGCCAGCTCACCACCGATAGGCCGTTTGTTCAATGAGCAGTTCTTC. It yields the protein CASSPPIGRLFNEQFF.

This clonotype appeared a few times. The CDR3 loop is CASSFGLAASYEQYF. As DNA, the CDR3 is TGCGCCAGCAGCTTCGGGCTAGCGGCTTCCTACGAGCAGTACTTC. This chain links TRBV5-1 with TRBJ2-7, with 7 nucleotides matching TRBD2. Germline values: CDR1 SGHRS, CDR2 YFSETQ. The CDR3 is 15 amino acids. Unmatched junction bases numbered 6, after V lost 2 bases and J lost 1 base.

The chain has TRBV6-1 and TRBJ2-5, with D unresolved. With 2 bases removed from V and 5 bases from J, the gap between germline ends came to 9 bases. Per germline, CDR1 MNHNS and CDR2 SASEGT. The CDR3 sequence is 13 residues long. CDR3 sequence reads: CASSETHLETQYF. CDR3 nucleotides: TGTGCCAGCAGTGAAACCCACCTGGAGACCCAGTACTTC.

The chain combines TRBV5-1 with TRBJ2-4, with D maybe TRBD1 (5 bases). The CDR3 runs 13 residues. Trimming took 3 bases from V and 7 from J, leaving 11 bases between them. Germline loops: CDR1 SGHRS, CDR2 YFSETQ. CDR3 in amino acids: CASSSARQNIQYF. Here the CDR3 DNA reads TGCGCCAGCAGCTCCGCTAGACAGAACATTCAGTACTTC.

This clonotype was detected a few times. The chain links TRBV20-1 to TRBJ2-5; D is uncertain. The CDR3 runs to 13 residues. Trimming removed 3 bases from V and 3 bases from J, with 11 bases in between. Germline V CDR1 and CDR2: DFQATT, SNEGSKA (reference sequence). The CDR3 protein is CSARVPWEETQYF. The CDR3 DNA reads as TGCAGTGCTAGGGTCCCCTGGGAAGAGACCCAGTACTTC.

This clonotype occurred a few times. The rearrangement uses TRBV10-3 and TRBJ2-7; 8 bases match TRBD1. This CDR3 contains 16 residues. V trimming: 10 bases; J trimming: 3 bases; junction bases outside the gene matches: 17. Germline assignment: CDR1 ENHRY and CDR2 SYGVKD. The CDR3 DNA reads TGTGCCAGCTCGGACAGGGATAGGGGAACGTACTACGAGCAGTACTTC. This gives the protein CASSDRDRGTYYEQYF.

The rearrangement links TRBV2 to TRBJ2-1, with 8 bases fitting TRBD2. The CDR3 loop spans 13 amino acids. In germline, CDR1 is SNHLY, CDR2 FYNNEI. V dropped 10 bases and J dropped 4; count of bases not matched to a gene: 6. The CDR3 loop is CANSLAGYNEQFF. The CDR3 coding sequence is TGTGCCAACAGCCTAGCGGGTTACAATGAGCAGTTCTTC.

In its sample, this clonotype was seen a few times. The CDR3 loop reads CASSSSSGRGTGELFF. For the CDR3, the DNA is TGTGCCAGCAGCTCATCTAGCGGGAGAGGCACCGGGGAGCTGTTTTTT. The rearrangement uses TRBV7-9 and TRBJ2-2; TRBD2 matches at 10 bases. J gave up 4 bases and V 4 bases, and 6 bases lay outside the gene matches. The CDR3 contains 16 residues. CDR1 is SEHNR and CDR2 is FQNEAQ in the germline V gene (reference sequence).

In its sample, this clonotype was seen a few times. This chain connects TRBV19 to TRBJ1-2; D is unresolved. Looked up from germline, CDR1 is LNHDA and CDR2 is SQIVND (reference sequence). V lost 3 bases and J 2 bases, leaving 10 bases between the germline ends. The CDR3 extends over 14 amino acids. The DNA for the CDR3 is TGTGCCAGTAGTATCGCGTACCAGAACTATGGCTACACCTTC. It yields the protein CASSIAYQNYGYTF.

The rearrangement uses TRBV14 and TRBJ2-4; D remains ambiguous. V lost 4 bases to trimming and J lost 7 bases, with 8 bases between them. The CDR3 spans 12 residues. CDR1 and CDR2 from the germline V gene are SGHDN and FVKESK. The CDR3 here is CASSPSGNIQYF. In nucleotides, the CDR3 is TGTGCCAGCAGCCCTAGTGGGAACATTCAGTACTTC.

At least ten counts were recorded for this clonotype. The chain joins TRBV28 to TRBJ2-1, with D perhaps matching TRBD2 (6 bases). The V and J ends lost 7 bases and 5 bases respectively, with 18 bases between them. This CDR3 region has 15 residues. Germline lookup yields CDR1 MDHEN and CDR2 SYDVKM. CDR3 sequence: CASTPKEGADNEQFF. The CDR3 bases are TGTGCCAGCACCCCGAAGGAGGGAGCGGACAATGAGCAGTTCTTC.